A single sample gave rise to the 24 T cell receptor beta chains below, sequenced in a study of T cells in Graves' hyperthyroidism and ophthalmopathy. Amplification of TCR beta CDR3 regions was performed using RNA transcripts as template. The study used the HTBI primer set for a first-round RT-PCR of the TCR CDR3. MiXCR, run by TCRdb on the multiplex PCR reads, gives a single entry per CDR3 protein. The data show hundreds of thousands of distinct CDR3 sequences, around 15% seen once. Sequencing was done on a sample of blood. All receptors derive from a woman under 30 with Graves' hyperthyroidism.

This clonotype was recorded many times. This chain connects TRBV28 to TRBJ2-1, with 15 bases aligning to TRBD2. Germline CDR1 and CDR2: MDHEN and SYDVKM. After removal of 3 bases from V and 0 bases from J, the junction contained 15 bases not matched to a gene. The CDR3 length is 22 residues. The CDR3 reads CASSFVGQWGLAGGSSYNEQFF. The CDR3, as DNA: TGTGCCAGCAGTTTTGTGGGTCAGTGGGGACTAGCGGGAGGAAGCTCCTACAATGAGCAGTTCTTC.

This clonotype has a handful of counts. The gene calls are TRBV20-1 and TRBJ2-3, with a tentative D call TRBD2 (6 bases). The V end lost 3 bases, the J end lost 3 bases, and 13 bases lay between the germline ends. CDR1 DFQATT and CDR2 SNEGSKA come from the germline V gene (reference sequence). The CDR3 contains 14 residues. Written as DNA, the CDR3 is TGCAGTGCTAGGGACCGGGGGAAGACAGATACGCAGTATTTT. Translation gives CSARDRGKTDTQYF.

The sample holds a few counts of this clonotype. The chain is built from TRBV5-1 and TRBJ1-2, with a tentative D call TRBD1 (5 bases). Between the trimmed V and J ends, which lost 7 bases and 10 bases, there was a span of 20 bases. The CDR3 contains 13 residues. Per the germline V gene, CDR1 is SGHRS and CDR2 is YFSETQ. CDR3 nucleotides: TGCGCCAGCGCCAAACAGGTTTCGAGTGACTACACCTTC. Amino acids: CASAKQVSSDYTF.

Ten or more counts support this clonotype. This chain connects TRBV3-1 to TRBJ2-2; D is perhaps TRBD1 (5 bases). Trimming removed 0 bases from V and 0 bases from J, with 17 bases in between. The length of the CDR3 is 19 residues. CDR1 is LGHDT, CDR2 YNNKEL, per germline (reference sequence). The CDR3 DNA sequence: TGTGCCAGCAGCCAAGATTGGTACAGGTGGTCTCCGAACACCGGGGAGCTGTTTTTT. It codes for CASSQDWYRWSPNTGELFF.

The chain is built from TRBV27 and TRBJ2-3; D possibly uses TRBD1 or TRBD2 (5 bases each). V lost 6 bases, J lost 3 bases, and 13 bases lay in between. Germline CDR1 reads MNHEY; CDR2 reads SMNVEV (reference sequence). The length of the CDR3 is 14 residues. CDR3: CASRTGGSTDTQYF. For the CDR3, the DNA is TGTGCCAGCAGGACTGGGGGAAGTACAGATACGCAGTATTTT.

This clonotype was picked up a small number of times. The DNA for the CDR3 is TGTGCCAGCAGTTACAGGAATCGGGACTATGGCTACACCTTC. Its translation: CASSYRNRDYGYTF. The chain recombines TRBV6-2 or TRBV6-3 with TRBJ1-2; D not resolved. Between the trimmed V and J ends, which lost 2 bases and 3 bases, there was a span of 10 bases. The V gene's germline CDR1 is MNHEY and CDR2 SVGEGT. There are 14 residues in the CDR3.

This clonotype occurred a few times. The V and J genes are TRBV10-3 and TRBJ2-3; no firm D call. The CDR3 totals 15 residues. Germline CDR1 reads ENHRY; CDR2 reads SYGVKD. Trimming took off 2 bases at V and 4 bases at J, with 13 bases between the two ends. The CDR3 here is CAISEGSFIADTQYF. The CDR3 DNA reads TGTGCCATCAGTGAGGGTTCGTTCATTGCAGATACGCAGTATTTT.

Only a few counts were recorded for this clonotype. The chain is built from TRBV6-1 and TRBJ2-1, with D tentatively TRBD1 or TRBD2 (5 bases each). The CDR3 contains 13 residues. Germline CDR1 reads MNHNS; CDR2 reads SASEGT. V gave up 3 bases and J gave up 10 bases, with 13 bases separating them. The chain's CDR3 is CASSDVLGDEQFF. The CDR3 nucleotides are TGTGCCAGCAGTGATGTCCTCGGGGACGAGCAGTTCTTC.

Ten or more counts support this clonotype. This chain uses TRBV29-1 with TRBJ2-2; TRBD2 aligns across 9 bases. With 1 base clipped from V and 2 bases from J, the junction kept 5 bases outside the gene matches. CDR1 is SQVTM, CDR2 ANQGSEA, per germline. This CDR3 contains 16 residues. The CDR3 here is CSVEVLAGRNTGELFF. The CDR3 DNA reads as TGCAGCGTTGAAGTACTAGCGGGTCGAAACACCGGGGAGCTGTTTTTT.

This chain uses TRBV9 with TRBJ2-7, with 9 bases identical to TRBD2. Germline values: CDR1 SGDLS, CDR2 YYNGEE. The CDR3 has 16 amino acids. V gave up 0 bases and J gave up 1 base; unmatched junction bases: 5. CDR3 amino acids: CASSVDRGLASYEQYF. CDR3 in DNA: TGTGCCAGCAGCGTAGATAGAGGACTAGCGTCCTACGAGCAGTACTTC.

The rearrangement joins TRBV6-2 or TRBV6-3 to TRBJ2-2; D is unclear. Germline V lookup: CDR1 MNHEY, CDR2 SVGEGT. The CDR3 sequence is 14 residues long. Trimming removed 2 bases from V and 3 bases from J, with 7 bases in between. CDR3 sequence reads: CASSYVSDTGELFF. The CDR3 bases are TGTGCCAGCAGTTACGTGTCGGACACCGGGGAGCTGTTTTTT.

The J gene is TRBJ2-3, the V gene TRBV7-8; D uncertain. Trimming pared 1 base from V and 4 bases from J, leaving 15 bases between. CDR3 length: 16 amino acids. CDR1 and CDR2 (germline): SGHVS, FQNEAQ. CDR3 region: CASSLEVGWSSDTQYF. CDR3 in DNA: TGTGCCAGCAGCTTAGAAGTAGGATGGAGTTCAGATACGCAGTATTTT.

Only a few counts were recorded for this clonotype. This chain joins TRBV19 and TRBJ2-3; TRBD2 agrees at 11 bases. The CDR3 has 17 amino acids. V lost 10 bases to trimming and J lost 5 bases; unmatched junction nucleotides: 17. Per germline, CDR1 LNHDA and CDR2 SQIVND (reference sequence). For the CDR3, the DNA is TGTGCCACCTCAAGTAAGAGACTAGCGGGAATTGAAGATACGCAGTATTTT. Translating it yields CATSSKRLAGIEDTQYF.

The sample holds a few counts of this clonotype. The genes are TRBV6-1 and TRBJ2-5; D is perhaps TRBD1 (6 bases). Per the germline V gene, CDR1 is MNHNS and CDR2 is SASEGT. The V gene lost 6 bases and the J gene lost 2 bases, with 16 bases spanning the gap. This CDR3 has 15 amino acids. DNA of the CDR3: TGTGCCAGCAGCCTAGACGACAGGACTCAAGAGACCCAGTACTTC. As protein: CASSLDDRTQETQYF.

This clonotype was observed at least ten times. The chain uses TRBV29-1 and TRBJ1-1; tentatively, D is TRBD1 (6 bases). Trimming removed 7 bases at V and 5 bases at J, with 14 bases between. There are 12 residues in the CDR3. Germline loops: CDR1 SQVTM, CDR2 ANQGSEA. In nucleotides, the CDR3 is TGCAGCGGGAACAGGGTTGGGACTGAAGCTTTCTTT. Protein: CSGNRVGTEAFF.

J is TRBJ2-5 and V is TRBV11-3, with 11 bases aligning to TRBD2. The CDR3 spans 16 residues. CDR1 SGHNT and CDR2 YENEEA come from the germline V gene. Trimming took 1 base from V and 5 from J; bases not matched to a gene: 6. This CDR3 is CASSLGLLAGVETQYF. In DNA, the CDR3 is TGTGCCAGCAGCTTAGGTTTACTAGCGGGAGTCGAGACCCAGTACTTC.

This clonotype was recorded many times. This chain connects TRBV7-3 to TRBJ1-1, with 10 nucleotides matching TRBD1. CDR1 is SGHTA, CDR2 FQGTGA, per germline. This CDR3 is built from 16 residues. Trimming at V came to 5 bases and at J to 5 bases, leaving 11 bases not matched to a gene. The chain's CDR3 is CASSPTLRTGGTEAFF. The CDR3 DNA reads TGTGCCAGCAGCCCAACCCTCCGGACAGGGGGGACTGAAGCTTTCTTT.

On this clonotype: At one of its ends the junction is not consistent with the germline gene, which may arise from a read error. The chain joins TRBV29-1 to TRBJ1-5; D gene ambiguous. The CDR3 consists of 13 residues. The germline V gene encodes CDR1 SQVTM and CDR2 ANQGSEA. The CDR3 region is CSVAWNSDQPQHF. CDR3 nucleotide sequence: TGCAGCGTTGCGTGGAACTCCGATCAACCCCAGCATTTT.

This clonotype appeared a few times. The chain is built from TRBV7-9 and TRBJ2-7; TRBD1 might be the D (6 bases). Trimming removed 3 bases from V and 0 bases from J, with 18 bases in between. CDR1 and CDR2 from the germline V gene are SEHNR and FQNEAQ (reference sequence). The CDR3 length is 17 residues. CDR3 sequence (DNA): TGTGCCAGCAGCTTTTCGGGATGGGGGACACTCTCCTACGAGCAGTACTTC. It is translated as CASSFSGWGTLSYEQYF.

The rearrangement joins TRBV19 to TRBJ1-5; 9 positions agree with TRBD1. Germline loops: CDR1 LNHDA, CDR2 SQIVND (reference sequence). CDR3 length equals 14 residues. V shed 7 bases and J 15 bases; nucleotides not matched to a gene: 16. CDR3 coding DNA: TGTGCCAGTAACCCTTCCGGGACAGGGCCACGACGGCATTTT. Its translation: CASNPSGTGPRRHF.

The sample holds many counts of this clonotype. This chain joins TRBV7-9 and TRBJ2-1, with 9 bases aligning to TRBD1. Germline CDR1 is SEHNR and CDR2 is FQNEAQ (reference sequence). V lost 4 bases, J lost 4 bases, and 5 bases stayed unmatched. The CDR3 runs 15 residues. DNA for the CDR3: TGTGCCAGCAGCTGGGTGGACAGGGGATACAATGAGCAGTTCTTC. This gives the protein CASSWVDRGYNEQFF. Supplemented by reference TRBV7-9 and TRBJ2-1, the full variable domain reads DTGVSQNPRHKITKRGQNVTFRCDPISEHNRLYWYRQTLGQGPEFLTYFQNEAQLEKSRLLSDRFSAERPKGSFSTLEIQRTEQGDSAMYLCASSWVDRGYNEQFFGPGTRLTVL.

This clonotype has a count of ten or more. This chain uses TRBV2 with TRBJ1-1; TRBD1 might be the D (6 bases). The germline V gene has CDR1 SNHLY and CDR2 FYNNEI. This CDR3 is built from 16 residues. V gave up 4 bases and J gave up 2 bases, with 17 bases separating them. The CDR3 coding sequence is TGTGCCAGCAGTGTACCCCTCACAGGGCCTAACACTGAAGCTTTCTTT. It codes for CASSVPLTGPNTEAFF.

In this sample, this clonotype turned up many times. The chain recombines TRBV11-2 with TRBJ1-1, with TRBD1 identical over 7 bases. Germline CDR1 reads SGHAT; CDR2 reads FQNNGV. This CDR3 has 14 amino acids. Trimming removed 1 base from V and 3 bases from J; junction bases left unmatched: 2. CDR3 protein: CASSLGDRYTEAFF. The CDR3 nucleotides are TGTGCCAGCAGCTTAGGGGACAGATACACTGAAGCTTTCTTT.

The gene calls are TRBV25-1 and TRBJ1-4; D uncertain. In germline, CDR1 is MGHDK, CDR2 SYGVNS. CDR3 length: 15 residues. The V and J ends lost 5 bases and 8 bases respectively, with 18 bases between them. CDR3 sequence reads: CASSKPGPAGEKLFF. DNA of the CDR3: TGTGCCAGCAGTAAACCGGGCCCCGCTGGGGAAAAACTGTTTTTT.